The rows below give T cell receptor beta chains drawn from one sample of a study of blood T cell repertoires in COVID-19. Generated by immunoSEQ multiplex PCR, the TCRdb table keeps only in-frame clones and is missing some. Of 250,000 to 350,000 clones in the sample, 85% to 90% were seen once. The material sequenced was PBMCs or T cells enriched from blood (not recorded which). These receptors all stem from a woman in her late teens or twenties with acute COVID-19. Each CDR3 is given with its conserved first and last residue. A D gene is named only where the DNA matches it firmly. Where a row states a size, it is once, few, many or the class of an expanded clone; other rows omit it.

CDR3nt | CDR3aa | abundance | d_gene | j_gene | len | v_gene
TGTGCCAGCTCACCGCTGAGTTCCGAGCAGTACTTC | CASSPLSSEQYF | . | . | TRBJ2-7 | 12 | TRBV18
TGTGCCAGCAGTAGACTAAACAGGGAGAGGGTCTATGGCTACACCTTC | CASSRLNRERVYGYTF | . | . | TRBJ1-2 | 16 | TRBV27
TGTGCCAGCAGGAGCTGGGACAACGAGTCTGGCTACACCTTC | CASRSWDNESGYTF | . | . | TRBJ1-2 | 14 | TRBV6-5
TGTGCCAGCAGTATCCTCCCCAGGGTTGAGCAGTTCTTC | CASSILPRVEQFF | . | . | TRBJ2-1 | 13 | TRBV6-6
TGCGCCAGCAGCCTGAGTGGTACGCAGTATTTT | CASSLSGTQYF | . | . | TRBJ2-3 | 11 | TRBV4-1
TGTGCCAGCAGCCAAGATTCAGGGGACGAGCAGTACTTC | CASSQDSGDEQYF | . | . | TRBJ2-7 | 13 | TRBV4-2
TGTGCCAGCAGTTACGCCGGACTAGCGGGAGCTGATACGCAGTATTTT | CASSYAGLAGADTQYF | once | TRBD2 | TRBJ2-3 | 16 | TRBV6-5
TGCGCCAGCAGCCGGGGGGGCGGTAGCACAGATACGCAGTATTTT | CASSRGGGSTDTQYF | . | . | TRBJ2-3 | 15 | TRBV4-1
TGTGCCAGCAGCCAAGACGAGAACTATGGCTACACCTTC | CASSQDENYGYTF | . | . | TRBJ1-2 | 13 | TRBV3-1/TRBV3-2
TGTGCCAGCAGCCATCCTCGGGGTCAGGGGGCGATGAACCATGCAACTAATGAAAAACTGTTTTTT | CASSHPRGQGAMNHATNEKLFF | . | TRBD1 | TRBJ1-4 | 22 | TRBV4-2
TGTGCCAGCAGTTACCCCGGACTAGCGGGGGAGCAGTACTTC | CASSYPGLAGEQYF | . | TRBD2 | TRBJ2-7 | 14 | TRBV6-2/TRBV6-3
TGTGCCAGCTCACCGGGCCGACTGGACTTTTTCTTC | CASSPGRLDFFF | . | . | TRBJ2-1 | 12 | TRBV18
TGCGCCAGCAGCCAAGTCCGACAGGTATCCTACGAGCAGTACTTC | CASSQVRQVSYEQYF | few | . | TRBJ2-7 | 15 | TRBV4-1
TGTGCCAGCAGCTCGGGAGCGGGAGGGCGGGGGATCTCCTACGAGCAGTACTTC | CASSSGAGGRGISYEQYF | . | TRBD2 | TRBJ2-7 | 18 | TRBV5-4
TGTGCCAGCAAAGGAGGGCTAGCGGGGTACAATGAGCAGTTCTTC | CASKGGLAGYNEQFF | once | TRBD2 | TRBJ2-1 | 15 | TRBV2
TGCGCCAGCAGCTGGGGACAGACCTACGAGCAGTACTTC | CASSWGQTYEQYF | . | TRBD1 | TRBJ2-7 | 13 | TRBV5-1
TGCAGCGTTGAACAAGGAGCCACAGATACGCAGTATTTT | CSVEQGATDTQYF | . | . | TRBJ2-3 | 13 | TRBV29-1
TGTGCCAGCAGCCGGGGGGGACTCGCCTATGGCTACACCTTC | CASSRGGLAYGYTF | . | . | TRBJ1-2 | 14 | TRBV3-1/TRBV3-2
TGTGCCAGCAGCCCGACTAGCGGGAGGCGGGCCGGGGAGCTGTTTTTT | CASSPTSGRRAGELFF | . | TRBD2 | TRBJ2-2 | 16 | TRBV7-3
TGTGCCTGCTACCGGCTGGACAGGGGTCCTGGTGGCTACACCTTC | CACYRLDRGPGGYTF | . | TRBD1 | TRBJ1-2 | 15 | TRBV6-5
TGTGCCAGCAGCTTTCCGGGACAGGGTTGGAATGAGCAGTTCTTC | CASSFPGQGWNEQFF | . | TRBD1 | TRBJ2-1 | 15 | TRBV5-8
TGTGCCAGCAGTTACTCATGGAGAGAAGACGTGAACACCTTC | CASSYSWREDVNTF | . | . | TRBJ1-2 | 14 | TRBV6-5
TGTGCCAGCAGCCCCTACCGGGAGAGGTACGAGCAGTACTTC | CASSPYRERYEQYF | . | . | TRBJ2-7 | 14 | TRBV3-1/TRBV3-2
TGTGCCAGCAGTCTCACAGACACTGAAGCTTTCTTT | CASSLTDTEAFF | . | . | TRBJ1-1 | 12 | TRBV12-3/TRBV12-4
TGTGCCAGCAGCTTACGGGGTAGCAATTCACCCCTCCACTTT | CASSLRGSNSPLHF | many | . | TRBJ1-6 | 14 | TRBV11-2
TGTGCCTGGGAGACACCGAACTATGGCTACACCTTC | CAWETPNYGYTF | . | . | TRBJ1-2 | 12 | TRBV30
TGTGCCAGCTCACCCCGGACTAGCGGGAGCTACGAGCAGTACTTC | CASSPRTSGSYEQYF | . | TRBD2 | TRBJ2-7 | 15 | TRBV18
TGTGCCAGCAGCCAAGGGGACAGCCATAATTCACCCCTCCACTTT | CASSQGDSHNSPLHF | once | TRBD1 | TRBJ1-6 | 15 | TRBV3-1/TRBV3-2
TGTGCCAGCAGCGAGCAGGGAAACTATGGCTACACCTTC | CASSEQGNYGYTF | . | . | TRBJ1-2 | 13 | TRBV9
TGTGCCATCAGTGATCCGGGACTAGCGGGAGGCCGATTACTTTCCTACGAGCAGTACTTC | CAISDPGLAGGRLLSYEQYF | once | TRBD2 | TRBJ2-7 | 20 | TRBV10-3
TGTGCCAGTACCTCACAGGGGACGGGGTATAGCAATCAGCCCCAGCATTTT | CASTSQGTGYSNQPQHF | . | TRBD1 | TRBJ1-5 | 17 | TRBV19
TGCGCCAGCAGGGAGGTCTCGTACCAAGAGACCCAGTACTTC | CASREVSYQETQYF | once | . | TRBJ2-5 | 14 | TRBV5-1
TGTGCCTGGAGTCGGCTAGTGGCGCTAGTCTCCTACAATGAGCAGTTCTTC | CAWSRLVALVSYNEQFF | . | . | TRBJ2-1 | 17 | TRBV30
TGTGCCAGCAGCAAAGCGCTTGGGACAGGCTTAACACTACGGGGCTACACCTTC | CASSKALGTGLTLRGYTF | . | . | TRBJ1-2 | 18 | TRBV21-1
TGTGCCAGCAGTGAAGCCTTTACAGGGTTCTACGAGCAGTACTTC | CASSEAFTGFYEQYF | . | . | TRBJ2-7 | 15 | TRBV6-1
TGTGCCAGCTCACCGGGACAGGGGGCGAACACCGGGGAGCTGTTTTTT | CASSPGQGANTGELFF | . | TRBD1 | TRBJ2-2 | 16 | TRBV18
TGCGCCAGCAGCCGGATTAGGGGACGGGGGGATGAGCAGTTCTTC | CASSRIRGRGDEQFF | . | TRBD2 | TRBJ2-1 | 15 | TRBV4-3
TGCGCCAGCAGCCTAACCACAGGGGCCCCCGGGGAGCTGTTTTTT | CASSLTTGAPGELFF | . | TRBD1 | TRBJ2-2 | 15 | TRBV5-1
TGCGCCAGCAGCCAAGTTAGGGGCAGGGGGGACGAGCAGTACTTC | CASSQVRGRGDEQYF | few | . | TRBJ2-7 | 15 | TRBV4-1
TGTGCCAGCAGTTTTTTCCGGGACAAAGCTTTCTTT | CASSFFRDKAFF | once | . | TRBJ1-1 | 12 | TRBV12-3/TRBV12-4
TGTGCCTCTGACTTAGGGGACAGAAATTGGAAGACTAGCGGTAGCTCCTACAATGAGCAGTTCTTC | CASDLGDRNWKTSGSSYNEQFF | . | TRBD2 | TRBJ2-1 | 22 | TRBV19
TGTGCCACTTCAAGGACAGGGACGATCGACGAGCAGTACTTC | CATSRTGTIDEQYF | . | TRBD1 | TRBJ2-7 | 14 | TRBV27
TGCGCCAGCAGCCCGGGACTAGCGGGCCTCTCTGGGGCCAACGTCCTGACTTTC | CASSPGLAGLSGANVLTF | . | TRBD2 | TRBJ2-6 | 18 | TRBV5-1
TGTGCCACCAGTTGGCAGACCTACAATGAGCAGTTCTTC | CATSWQTYNEQFF | . | . | TRBJ2-1 | 13 | TRBV24-1
TGTGCCAGCAGTGTCGAGACTAGCGGGAGGGAGCAGTTCTTC | CASSVETSGREQFF | few | TRBD2 | TRBJ2-1 | 14 | TRBV6-4
TGTGCCAGCACCAAACCCCGAGGGAGTCATTTTTTCTCCTACAATGAGCAGTTCTTC | CASTKPRGSHFFSYNEQFF | . | . | TRBJ2-1 | 19 | TRBV7-9
TGTGCCAGCAGCAAAGTTAGGCAGGGGGCAACGAGACTAATAAGAGCTTTCTTT | CASSKVRQGATRLIRAFF | . | . | TRBJ1-1 | 18 | TRBV21-1
TGTGCCAGCTCACCTCAGACAGGAGGTTATAATTCACCCCTCCACTTT | CASSPQTGGYNSPLHF | many | . | TRBJ1-6 | 16 | TRBV18
TGTGCCAGCAGTTACCCCGGACTAGCGGGAAGCTCCTACAATGAGCAGTTCTTC | CASSYPGLAGSSYNEQFF | . | TRBD2 | TRBJ2-1 | 18 | TRBV6-2/TRBV6-3
TGCGCCAGCGTAGGACTGGAACCAGATACGCAGTATTTT | CASVGLEPDTQYF | . | . | TRBJ2-3 | 13 | TRBV5-1
TGTGCCAGCAGCCAAGTCACGACACGGGGGAATGAAAAACTGTTTTTT | CASSQVTTRGNEKLFF | . | . | TRBJ1-4 | 16 | TRBV4-2
TGTGCCAGCAGCTTAGTAAGCGGACCCAATGAGCAGTTCTTC | CASSLVSGPNEQFF | . | . | TRBJ2-1 | 14 | TRBV7-9
TGTGCCTGGAGTCCTGGGACTAGCGGGAGTGATGAGCAGTTCTTC | CAWSPGTSGSDEQFF | once | TRBD2 | TRBJ2-1 | 15 | TRBV30
TGTGCCAGCAGAACAGGGGGCGCAGTGTCGGGAGGAACTTCACCCCTCCACTTT | CASRTGGAVSGGTSPLHF | . | TRBD1 | TRBJ1-6 | 18 | TRBV28